This TCR beta chain stems from a study of T cells in Graves' hyperthyroidism and ophthalmopathy. TCR beta CDR3 region amplification was performed from RNA transcripts. TCR CDR3 underwent first-round RT-PCR with the HTBI primer set. TCRdb re-derived calls from the multiplex PCR reads in MiXCR, one entry per CDR3 protein. The sample has over 500,000 distinct CDR3 sequences, about 14% seen once; the top ten hold about 14%. Trimming pared 6 bases from V and 4 bases from J, leaving 16 bases between. The CDR3 contains 15 residues. The germline gives CDR1 MDHEN, CDR2 SYDVKM. Thyroid ultrasound, orbital computed tomography, clinical symptoms, and serum thyroxine and TRAb underpinned diagnoses.

This receptor was taken from a middle-aged woman with Graves' hyperthyroidism. The sample was blood. The chain couples TRBV28 to TRBJ2-1, with D hard to call. The CDR3 nucleotides read TGTGCCAGCAGCCCCATGGGATTTGGATACAATGAGCAGTTCTTC. Translating it yields CASSPMGFGYNEQFF.